This T cell receptor (beta chain) was sequenced for a study of STAT3 mutations in large granular lymphocyte leukemia. Overall study context: Canonical activating STAT3 mutations were detected in roughly half of the longitudinally sequenced T-LGLL patients. More than half of T-LGLL patients received immunosuppressive therapy. Study-wide results and limits: At least one immunodominant TCR beta clonotype appeared in every T-cell large granular lymphocyte leukemia patient. No sample exists from the first appearance of each clone.

This CDR3 spans 14 amino acids. V was cut by 2 bases and J by 2 bases, with 10 bases left in between. From germline, CDR1 is SGHRS and CDR2 YFSETQ. With regard to this clone: Its target is not known. Other DNA sequences in this sample translate to the same CDR3.

Assay: immunoSEQ multiplex PCR; the TCRdb copy retains only in-frame clones and omits some. The sample has roughly 1,700 clones, approximately 62% seen once. The receptor's source is a man between 60 and 75 years old with T-cell large granular lymphocyte leukemia. Some clones in this sample may be carry-over from other donors' samples. The V call is TRBV5-1, the J call TRBJ1-2; D is uncertain. Sequencing used peripheral blood mononuclear cells. CDR3 nucleotide sequence: TGCGCCAGCAGCTTAGAGTCCCCCAACTATGGCTACACCTTC. Its translation is CASSLESPNYGYTF.